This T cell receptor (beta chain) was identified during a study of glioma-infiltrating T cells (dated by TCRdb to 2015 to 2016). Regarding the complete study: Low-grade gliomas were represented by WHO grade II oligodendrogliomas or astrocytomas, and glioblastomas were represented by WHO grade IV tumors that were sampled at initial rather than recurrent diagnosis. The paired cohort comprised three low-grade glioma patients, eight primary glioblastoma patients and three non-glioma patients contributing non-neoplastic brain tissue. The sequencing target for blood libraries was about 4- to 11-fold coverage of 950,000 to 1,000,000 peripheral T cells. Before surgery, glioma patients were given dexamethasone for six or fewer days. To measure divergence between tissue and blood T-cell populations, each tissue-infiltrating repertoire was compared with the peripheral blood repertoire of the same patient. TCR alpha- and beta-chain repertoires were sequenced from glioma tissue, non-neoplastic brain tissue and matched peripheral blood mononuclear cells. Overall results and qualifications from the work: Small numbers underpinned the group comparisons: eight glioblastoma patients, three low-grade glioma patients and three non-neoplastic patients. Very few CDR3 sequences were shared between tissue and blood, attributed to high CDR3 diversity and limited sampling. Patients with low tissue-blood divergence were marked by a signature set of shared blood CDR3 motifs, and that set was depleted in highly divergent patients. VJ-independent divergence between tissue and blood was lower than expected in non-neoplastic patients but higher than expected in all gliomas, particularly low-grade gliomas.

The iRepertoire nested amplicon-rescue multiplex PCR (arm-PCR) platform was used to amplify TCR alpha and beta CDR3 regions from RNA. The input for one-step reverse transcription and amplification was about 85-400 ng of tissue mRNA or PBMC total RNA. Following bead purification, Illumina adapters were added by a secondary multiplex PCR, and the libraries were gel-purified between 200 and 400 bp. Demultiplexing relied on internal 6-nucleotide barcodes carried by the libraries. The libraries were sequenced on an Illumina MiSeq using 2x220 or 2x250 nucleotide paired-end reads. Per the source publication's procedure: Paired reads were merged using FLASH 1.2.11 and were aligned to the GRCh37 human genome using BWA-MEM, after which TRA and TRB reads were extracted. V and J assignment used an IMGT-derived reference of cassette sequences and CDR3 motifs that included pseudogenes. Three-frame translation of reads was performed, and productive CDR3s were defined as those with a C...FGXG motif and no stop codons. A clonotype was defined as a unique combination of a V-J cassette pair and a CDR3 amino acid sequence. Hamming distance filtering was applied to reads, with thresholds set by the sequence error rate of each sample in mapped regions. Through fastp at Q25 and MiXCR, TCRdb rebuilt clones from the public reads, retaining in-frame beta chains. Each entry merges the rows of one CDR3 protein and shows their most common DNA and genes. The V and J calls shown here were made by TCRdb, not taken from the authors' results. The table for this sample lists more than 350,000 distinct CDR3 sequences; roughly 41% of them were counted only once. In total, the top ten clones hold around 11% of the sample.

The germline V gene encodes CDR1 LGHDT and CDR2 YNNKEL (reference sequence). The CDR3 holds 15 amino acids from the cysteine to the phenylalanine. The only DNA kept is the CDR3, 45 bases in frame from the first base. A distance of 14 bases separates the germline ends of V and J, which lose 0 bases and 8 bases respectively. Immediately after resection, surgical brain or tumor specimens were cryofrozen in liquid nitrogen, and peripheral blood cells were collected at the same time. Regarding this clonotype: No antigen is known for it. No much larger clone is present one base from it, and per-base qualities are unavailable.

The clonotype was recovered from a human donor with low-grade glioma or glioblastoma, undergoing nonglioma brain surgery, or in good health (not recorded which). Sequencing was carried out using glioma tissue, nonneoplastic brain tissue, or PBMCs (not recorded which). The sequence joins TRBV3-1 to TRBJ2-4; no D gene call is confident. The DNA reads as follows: TGTGCCAGCAGCCAAGATCCCGTCGTGTCGGACATTCAGTACTTC. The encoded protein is CASSQDPVVSDIQYF.